This passage covers 15 T cell receptor beta chains from one sample sequenced in a study of T cells after posttransplantation cyclophosphamide. Treatment was busulfan-fludarabine conditioning, a marrow graft, and cyclophosphamide on days +3 and +4. The method was immunoSEQ multiplex PCR; TCRdb's version includes in-frame clones alone and lacks a portion of them. This sample carries about 15,000 clones, roughly nine tenths of them seen once, and the ten largest clones take more than 0.45%. This material consisted of CD4+ T cells sorted from blood, taken after allogeneic stem cell transplant with posttransplant cyclophosphamide. Receptors originate from a male patient aged 55-69 years who received an allogeneic stem cell transplant from a related donor and was CMV-positive. These T cells may partly come from the graft donor.

The chain uses TRBV2 and TRBJ1-1; D not certain. CDR3 size: 15 residues. V was clipped by 1 base and J by 4 bases, with 13 bases between them. Germline-derived CDR1 and CDR2 are SNHLY and FYNNEI. The CDR3 nucleotides read TGTGCCAGCAGTGAAGGTGGAGGTCTGACCACTGAAGCTTTCTTT. Translated, it gives CASSEGGGLTTEAFF.

The V gene is TRBV19, the J gene TRBJ2-3; TRBD2 matches 12 bases. V lost 6 bases, J lost 5 bases, and 3 bases stayed unmatched. Germline CDR1 reads LNHDA; CDR2 reads SQIVND (reference sequence). The CDR3 totals 14 residues. The DNA for the CDR3 is TGTGCCAGTAGGCCTAGCGGGGGGGTAGATACGCAGTATTTT. Its protein product is CASRPSGGVDTQYF.

V usage is TRBV7-2 and J usage is TRBJ1-2; D may be TRBD1 (5 bases). CDR3 length: 12 amino acids. CDR1 is SGHTA, CDR2 FQGNSA, per germline. Trimming removed 1 base at V and 8 bases at J, with 8 bases between. CDR3 DNA: TGTGCCAGCAGCTTAGGCCAGGGCGGCTACACCTTC. Translation gives CASSLGQGGYTF.

The V gene is TRBV7-6, the J gene TRBJ2-5; D not resolved. The V end lost 5 bases, the J end lost 2 bases, and 12 bases lay between the germline ends. Per the germline V gene, CDR1 is SGHVS and CDR2 is FNYEAQ. The CDR3 has 14 residues. For the CDR3, the DNA is TGTGCCAGCAGCCTCCGGAGCCTTCAAGAGACCCAGTACTTC. Amino acids: CASSLRSLQETQYF. The complete variable domain, with remaining parts taken from reference TRBV7-6 and TRBJ2-5, reads GAGVSQSPRYKVTKRGQDVALRCDPISGHVSLYWYRQALGQGPEFLTYFNYEAQQDKSGLPNDRFSAERPEGSISTLTIQRTEQRDSAMYRCASSLRSLQETQYFGPGTRLLVL.

In its sample, this clone was seen a few times. This chain connects TRBV7-2 to TRBJ2-1; 11 bases align to TRBD2. This CDR3 is built from 16 residues. The ends lost 4 bases at V and 4 bases at J; junction bases unmatched: 6. The germline gives CDR1 SGHTA, CDR2 FQGNSA. The CDR3 protein is CASSSGLAGIYNEQFF. CDR3 DNA sequence: TGTGCCAGCAGCTCAGGACTAGCGGGTATATACAATGAGCAGTTCTTC.

The chain joins TRBV18 to TRBJ1-2, with 7 bases matching TRBD1. This CDR3 has 17 residues. Germline trimming cut 2 bases from V and 5 bases from J; bases unmatched to any gene: 14. Per the germline V gene, CDR1 is KGHSH and CDR2 is LQKENI. The CDR3 protein is CASSPNYSRQGGYGYTF. In DNA form, the CDR3 reads TGTGCCAGCTCACCAAACTATTCCAGACAGGGCGGGTATGGCTACACCTTC.

The rearrangement joins TRBV5-4 to TRBJ2-1; 7 bases align to TRBD2. The CDR3 extends over 18 amino acids. The germline gives CDR1 SGHNT, CDR2 YYREEE (reference sequence). V was clipped by 5 bases and J by 0 bases; unmatched bases: 14. CDR3 coding DNA: TGTGCCAGCAGTTCAGCGGCGGCCCGGGACTACTCCTACAATGAGCAGTTCTTC. It encodes CASSSAAARDYSYNEQFF.

The rearrangement joins TRBV18 to TRBJ1-5; D gene uncertain. Trimming left V 4 bases short and J 3 bases short, with 16 bases between. Germline V gene lookup returns CDR1 KGHSH and CDR2 LQKENI. CDR3 length equals 16 residues. Here the CDR3 reads CASSLLRNRDNQPQHF. In DNA form, the CDR3 reads TGTGCCAGCTCACTCCTCCGTAACCGGGACAATCAGCCCCAGCATTTT.

The chain has TRBV4-2 and TRBJ2-3; 9 positions match TRBD2. CDR3 size: 15 residues. Germline assignment: CDR1 LGHNA and CDR2 YNFKEQ. Trimming removed 1 base from V and 6 bases from J; junction bases left unmatched: 5. CDR3 coding DNA: TGTGCCAGCAGCCAAGCTAGCGGGGTCAAGGATACGCAGTATTTT. It is translated as CASSQASGVKDTQYF.

V is TRBV7-3 and J is TRBJ2-5; D remains unclear. There are 12 residues in the CDR3. V shed 3 bases and J shed 5 bases, with 7 bases lying between them. Germline CDR1 reads SGHTA; CDR2 reads FQGTGA. CDR3 nucleotide sequence: TGTGCCAGCAGCTTTAGCCGGGAGACCCAGTACTTC. Translating it yields CASSFSRETQYF. Variable domain in full (rest from reference TRBV7-3 and TRBJ2-5): GAGVSQTPSNKVTEKGKYVELRCDPISGHTALYWYRQSLGQGPEFLIYFQGTGAADDSGLPNDRFFAVRPEGSVSTLKIQRTERGDSAVYLCASSFSRETQYFGPGTRLLVL.

V and J are TRBV7-2 and TRBJ1-1; 7 bases fit TRBD1. The trim removed 6 bases at V and 8 bases at J, leaving 6 bases unmatched. Germline lookup yields CDR1 SGHTA and CDR2 FQGNSA. This CDR3 is 12 amino acids long. As DNA, the CDR3 is TGTGCCAGCAGAGACCAGGGGGAAGAAGCTTTCTTT. Its translation: CASRDQGEEAFF.

This chain uses TRBV9 with TRBJ2-3; 13 bases line up with TRBD2. The junction had 8 bases not matched to a gene; V was cut back by 4 bases and J by 3 bases. Germline V gene sequence: CDR1 SGDLS, CDR2 YYNGEE. This CDR3 comprises 17 residues. The CDR3 sequence: CASSLRLAGGGTDTQYF. DNA for the CDR3: TGTGCCAGCAGCCTTAGACTAGCGGGGGGTGGTACAGATACGCAGTATTTT.

This clone was counted once. J is TRBJ1-5 and V is TRBV6-5; a possible D gene is TRBD1 (6 bases). This CDR3 contains 15 residues. V dropped 0 bases and J dropped 6 bases, with 12 bases sitting between them. Germline V gene sequence: CDR1 MNHEY, CDR2 SVGAGI. CDR3 in amino acids: CASSYSGGPGQPQHF. DNA for the CDR3: TGTGCCAGCAGTTACTCGGGGGGGCCGGGTCAGCCCCAGCATTTT.

This chain links TRBV10-3 with TRBJ1-1; D perhaps matches TRBD1 (5 bases). V was cut by 0 bases and J by 4 bases, with 15 bases left in between. There are 16 residues in the CDR3. Germline V gene data show CDR1 as ENHRY and CDR2 as SYGVKD. This chain's CDR3 is CAISESGGGLGTEAFF. DNA of the CDR3: TGTGCCATCAGTGAGTCAGGCGGGGGTTTGGGCACTGAAGCTTTCTTT.

The rearrangement joins TRBV5-1 to TRBJ1-1; TRBD1 is a possible D gene (6 bases). This CDR3 comprises 15 residues. V dropped 3 bases and J dropped 0 bases, with 12 bases sitting between them. The germline V gene has CDR1 SGHRS and CDR2 YFSETQ. This chain's CDR3 is CASSSGTIMNTEAFF. The CDR3, as DNA: TGCGCCAGCAGCTCAGGGACAATCATGAACACTGAAGCTTTCTTT.